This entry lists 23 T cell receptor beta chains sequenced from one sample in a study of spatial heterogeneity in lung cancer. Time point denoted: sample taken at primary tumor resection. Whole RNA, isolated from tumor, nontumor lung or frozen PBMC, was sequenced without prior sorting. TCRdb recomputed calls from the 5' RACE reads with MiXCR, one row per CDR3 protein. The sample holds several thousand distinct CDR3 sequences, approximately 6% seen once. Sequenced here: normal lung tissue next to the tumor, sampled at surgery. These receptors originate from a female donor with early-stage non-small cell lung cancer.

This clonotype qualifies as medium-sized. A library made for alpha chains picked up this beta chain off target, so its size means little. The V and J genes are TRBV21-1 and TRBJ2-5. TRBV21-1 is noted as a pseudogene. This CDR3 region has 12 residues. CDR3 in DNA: TGTGCCAGCGGCAGGGTATGCGAGACCCAGTACTTC. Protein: CASGRVCETQYF.

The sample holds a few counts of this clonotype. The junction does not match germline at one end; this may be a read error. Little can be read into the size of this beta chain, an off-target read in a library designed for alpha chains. This CDR3 reads CSATNPRPTF. The CDR3 nucleotides are TGCAGTGCTACGAACCCCCGCCCGACCTTT. J is TRBJ1-3 and V is TRBV20-1; D gene uncertain. The CDR3 loop spans 10 amino acids. The germline gives CDR1 DFQATT, CDR2 SNEGSKA (reference sequence).

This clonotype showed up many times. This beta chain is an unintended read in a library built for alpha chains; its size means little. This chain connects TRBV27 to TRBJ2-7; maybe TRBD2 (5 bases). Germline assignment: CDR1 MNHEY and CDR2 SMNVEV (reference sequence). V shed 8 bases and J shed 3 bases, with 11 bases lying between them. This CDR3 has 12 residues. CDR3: CASFSASYEQYF. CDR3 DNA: TGTGCCAGCTTTAGCGCCAGCTACGAGCAGTACTTC.

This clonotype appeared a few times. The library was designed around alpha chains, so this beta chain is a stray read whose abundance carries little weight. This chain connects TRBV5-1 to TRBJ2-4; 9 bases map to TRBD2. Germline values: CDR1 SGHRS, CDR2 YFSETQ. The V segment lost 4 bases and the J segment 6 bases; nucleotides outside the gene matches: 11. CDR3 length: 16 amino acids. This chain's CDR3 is CASSKTSGPRGNIQYF. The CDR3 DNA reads TGCGCCAGCAGCAAGACTAGCGGTCCGCGGGGAAACATTCAGTACTTC.

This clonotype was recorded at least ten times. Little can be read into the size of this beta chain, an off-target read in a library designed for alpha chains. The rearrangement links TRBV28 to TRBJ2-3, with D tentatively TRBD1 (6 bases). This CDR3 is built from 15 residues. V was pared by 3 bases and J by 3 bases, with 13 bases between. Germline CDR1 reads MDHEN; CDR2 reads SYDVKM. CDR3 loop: CASSFLGRGTDTQYF. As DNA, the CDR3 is TGTGCCAGCAGTTTCCTGGGCAGGGGTACAGATACGCAGTATTTT. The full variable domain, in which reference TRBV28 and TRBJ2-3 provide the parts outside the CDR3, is DVKVTQSSRYLVKRTGEKVFLECVQDMDHENMFWYRQDPGLGLRLIYFSYDVKMKEKGDIPEGYSVSREKKERFSLILESASTNQTSMYLCASSFLGRGTDTQYFGPGTRLTVL.

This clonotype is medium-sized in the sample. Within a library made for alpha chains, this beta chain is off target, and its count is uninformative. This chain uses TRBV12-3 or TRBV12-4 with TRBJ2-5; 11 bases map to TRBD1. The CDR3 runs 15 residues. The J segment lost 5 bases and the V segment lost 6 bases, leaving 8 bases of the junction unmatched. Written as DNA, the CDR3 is TGTGCCAGCAGGACCGGACAGGGGGCGTGGGAGACCCAGTACTTC. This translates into CASRTGQGAWETQYF.

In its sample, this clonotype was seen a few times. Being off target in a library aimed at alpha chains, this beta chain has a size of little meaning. CDR3: CASSYGASGTDTQYF. The DNA of the CDR3 is TGTGCCAGCAGTTACGGGGCTAGCGGCACAGATACGCAGTATTTT. This chain links TRBV7-8 with TRBJ2-3, with D perhaps matching TRBD2 (6 bases). The ends were cut back, 6 bases at V and 1 base at J, with 14 bases in the middle. Germline CDR1 SGHVS, CDR2 FQNEAQ. This CDR3 comprises 15 residues.

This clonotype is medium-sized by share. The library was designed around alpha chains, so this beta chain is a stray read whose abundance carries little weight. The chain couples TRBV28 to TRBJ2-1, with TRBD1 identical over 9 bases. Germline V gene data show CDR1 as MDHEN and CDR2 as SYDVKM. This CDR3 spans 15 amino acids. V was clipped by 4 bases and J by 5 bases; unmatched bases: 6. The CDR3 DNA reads TGTGCCAGCAGTTCAGCGGGACAGGGTGACAATGAGCAGTTCTTC. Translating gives CASSSAGQGDNEQFF.

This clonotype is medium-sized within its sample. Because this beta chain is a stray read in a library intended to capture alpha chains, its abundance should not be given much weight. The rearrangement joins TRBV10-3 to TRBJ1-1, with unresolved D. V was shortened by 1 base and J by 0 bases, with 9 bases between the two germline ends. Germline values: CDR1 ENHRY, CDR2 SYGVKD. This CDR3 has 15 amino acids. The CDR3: CAISEFGGMNTEAFF. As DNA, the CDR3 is TGTGCCATCAGTGAGTTTGGAGGCATGAACACTGAAGCTTTCTTT.

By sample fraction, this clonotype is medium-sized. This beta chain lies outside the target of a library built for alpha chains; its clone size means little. CDR3 in amino acids: CASSQEGGRQLNTEAFF. In DNA, the CDR3 is TGCGCCAGCAGCCAAGAAGGAGGTCGACAGCTGAACACTGAAGCTTTCTTT. The chain employs TRBV4-1 and TRBJ1-1, with a weak D call TRBD1 (5 bases). This CDR3 is 17 amino acids long. CDR1 MGHRA and CDR2 YSYEKL come from the germline V gene. Deletions cut 0 bases from V and 0 bases from J, with 14 bases between.

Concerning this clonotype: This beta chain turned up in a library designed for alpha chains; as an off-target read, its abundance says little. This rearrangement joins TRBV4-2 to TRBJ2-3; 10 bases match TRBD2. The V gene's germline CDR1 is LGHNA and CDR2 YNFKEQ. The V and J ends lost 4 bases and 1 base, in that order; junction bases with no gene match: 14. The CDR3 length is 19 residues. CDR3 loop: CASSPFRTSGSSGTDTQYF. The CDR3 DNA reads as TGTGCCAGCAGCCCTTTTCGGACTAGCGGCTCGAGCGGCACAGATACGCAGTATTTT.

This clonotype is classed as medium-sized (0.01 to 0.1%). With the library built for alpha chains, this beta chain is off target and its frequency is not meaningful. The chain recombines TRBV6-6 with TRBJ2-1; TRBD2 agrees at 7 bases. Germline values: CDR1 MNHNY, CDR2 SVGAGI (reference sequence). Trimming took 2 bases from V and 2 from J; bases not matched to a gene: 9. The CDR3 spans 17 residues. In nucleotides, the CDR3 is TGTGCCAGCAGTTACAGTGCGGCGGGAGCCCCCTACAATGAGCAGTTCTTC. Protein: CASSYSAAGAPYNEQFF.

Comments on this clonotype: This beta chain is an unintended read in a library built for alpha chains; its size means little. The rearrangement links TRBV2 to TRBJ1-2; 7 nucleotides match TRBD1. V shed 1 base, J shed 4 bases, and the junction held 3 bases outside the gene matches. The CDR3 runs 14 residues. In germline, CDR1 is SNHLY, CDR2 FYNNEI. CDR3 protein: CASSEGDSIYGYTF. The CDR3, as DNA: TGTGCCAGCAGTGAAGGGGACAGCATCTATGGCTACACCTTC.

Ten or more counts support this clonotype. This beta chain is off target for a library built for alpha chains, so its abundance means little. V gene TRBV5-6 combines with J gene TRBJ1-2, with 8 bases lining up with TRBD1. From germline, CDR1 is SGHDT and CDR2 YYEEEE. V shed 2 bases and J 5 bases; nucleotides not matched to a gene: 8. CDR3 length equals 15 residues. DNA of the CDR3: TGTGCCAGCAGCTTTGGACAGGGAGGAAAATATGGCTACACCTTC. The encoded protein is CASSFGQGGKYGYTF.

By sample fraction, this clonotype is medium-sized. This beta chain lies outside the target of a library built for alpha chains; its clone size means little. CDR3 nucleotides: TGTGCCAGCAGTGAAGCGCTTCCCGGGACTGATTACAATGAGCAGTTCTTC. Translation gives CASSEALPGTDYNEQFF. The chain has TRBV2 and TRBJ2-1, with D possibly matching TRBD2 (6 bases). V was cut by 0 bases and J by 4 bases, with 16 bases left in between. The germline V gene has CDR1 SNHLY and CDR2 FYNNEI. CDR3 size: 17 residues.

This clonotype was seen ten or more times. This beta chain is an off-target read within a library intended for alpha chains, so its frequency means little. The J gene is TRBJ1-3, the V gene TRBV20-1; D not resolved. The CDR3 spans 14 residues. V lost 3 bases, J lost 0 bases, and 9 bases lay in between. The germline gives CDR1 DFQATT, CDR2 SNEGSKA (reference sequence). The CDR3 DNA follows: TGCAGTGCTAGCGTCCAGTTCTCTGGAAACACCATATATTTT. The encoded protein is CSASVQFSGNTIYF.

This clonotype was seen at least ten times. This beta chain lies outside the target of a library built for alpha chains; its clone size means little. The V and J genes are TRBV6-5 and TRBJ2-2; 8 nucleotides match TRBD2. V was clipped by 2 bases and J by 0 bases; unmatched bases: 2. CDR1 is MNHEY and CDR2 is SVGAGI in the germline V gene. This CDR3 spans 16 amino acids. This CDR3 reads CASSYGAGANTGELFF. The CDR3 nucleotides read TGTGCCAGCAGTTACGGAGCGGGAGCGAACACCGGGGAGCTGTTTTTT.

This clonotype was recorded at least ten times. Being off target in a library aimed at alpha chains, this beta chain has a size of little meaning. The CDR3 region has the DNA TGTGCCATCAGTGAGTCGACGTGGGAAAGCTCCTACAATGAGCAGTTCTTC. Residues: CAISESTWESSYNEQFF. The gene calls are TRBV10-3 and TRBJ2-1, with D unresolved. The V end was cut by 0 bases, the J end by 0 bases, with 12 bases between. CDR1 and CDR2 (germline): ENHRY, SYGVKD. The CDR3 length is 17 residues.

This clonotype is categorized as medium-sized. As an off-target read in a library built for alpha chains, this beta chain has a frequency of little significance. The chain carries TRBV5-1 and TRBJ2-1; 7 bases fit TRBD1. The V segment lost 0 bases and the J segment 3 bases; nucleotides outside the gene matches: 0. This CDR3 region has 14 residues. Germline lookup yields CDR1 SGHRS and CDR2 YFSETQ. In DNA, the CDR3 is TGCGCCAGCAGCTTGGGGGACAGCTACAATGAGCAGTTCTTC. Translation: CASSLGDSYNEQFF.

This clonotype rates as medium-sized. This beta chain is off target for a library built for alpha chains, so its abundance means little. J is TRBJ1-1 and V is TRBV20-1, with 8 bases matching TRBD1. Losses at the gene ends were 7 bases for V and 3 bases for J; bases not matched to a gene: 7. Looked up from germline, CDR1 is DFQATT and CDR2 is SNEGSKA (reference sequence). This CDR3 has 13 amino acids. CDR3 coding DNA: TGCAGTGTCGTCGCGGACAGGGACACTGAAGCTTTCTTT. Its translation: CSVVADRDTEAFF.

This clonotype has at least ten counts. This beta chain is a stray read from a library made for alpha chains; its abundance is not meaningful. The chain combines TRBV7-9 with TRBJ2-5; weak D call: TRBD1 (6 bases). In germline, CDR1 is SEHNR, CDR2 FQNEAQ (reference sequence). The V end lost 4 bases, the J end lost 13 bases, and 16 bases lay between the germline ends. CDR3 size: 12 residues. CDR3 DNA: TGTGCCAGCAGCTCGGACACAGGGTATCGGTACTTC. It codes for CASSSDTGYRYF.

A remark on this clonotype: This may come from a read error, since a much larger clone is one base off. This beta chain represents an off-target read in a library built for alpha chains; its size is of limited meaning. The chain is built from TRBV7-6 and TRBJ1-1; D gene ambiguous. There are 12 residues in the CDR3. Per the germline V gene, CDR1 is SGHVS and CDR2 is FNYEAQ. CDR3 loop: CVSSSDNTEAFF. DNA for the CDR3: TGTGTCAGCAGCTCAGATAACACTGAAGCTTTCTTT.

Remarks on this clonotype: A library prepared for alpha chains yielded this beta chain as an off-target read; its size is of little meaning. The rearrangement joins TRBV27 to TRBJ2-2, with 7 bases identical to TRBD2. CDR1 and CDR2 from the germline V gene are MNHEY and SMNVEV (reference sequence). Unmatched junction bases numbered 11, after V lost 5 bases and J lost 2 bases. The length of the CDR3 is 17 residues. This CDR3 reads CASSNGILARNTGELFF. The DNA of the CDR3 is TGTGCCAGCAGTAACGGGATACTAGCGAGAAACACCGGGGAGCTGTTTTTT.